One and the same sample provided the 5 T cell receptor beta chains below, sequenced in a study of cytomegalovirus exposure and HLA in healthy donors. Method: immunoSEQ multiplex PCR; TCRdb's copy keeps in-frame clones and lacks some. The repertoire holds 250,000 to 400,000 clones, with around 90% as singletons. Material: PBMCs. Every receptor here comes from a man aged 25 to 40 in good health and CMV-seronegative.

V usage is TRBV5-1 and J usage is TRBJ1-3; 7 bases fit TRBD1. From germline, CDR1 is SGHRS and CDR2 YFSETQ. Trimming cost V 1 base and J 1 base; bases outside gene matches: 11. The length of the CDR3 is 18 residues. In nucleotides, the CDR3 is TGCGCCAGCAGCTTGTATTTATCTAAACAGGGGTCTGGAAACACCATATATTTT. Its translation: CASSLYLSKQGSGNTIYF.

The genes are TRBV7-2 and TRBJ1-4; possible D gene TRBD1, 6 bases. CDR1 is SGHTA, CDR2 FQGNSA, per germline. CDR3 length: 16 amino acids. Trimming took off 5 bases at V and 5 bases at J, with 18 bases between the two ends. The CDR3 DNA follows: TGTGCCAGCAGCCCGCGCCTACAGGGTCCGAATGAAAAACTGTTTTTT. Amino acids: CASSPRLQGPNEKLFF.

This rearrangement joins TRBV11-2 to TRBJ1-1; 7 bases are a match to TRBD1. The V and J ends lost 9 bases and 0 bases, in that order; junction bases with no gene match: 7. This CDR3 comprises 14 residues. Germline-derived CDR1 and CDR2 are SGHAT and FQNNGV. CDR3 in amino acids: CASNQQGLNTEAFF. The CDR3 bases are TGTGCCAGTAACCAACAGGGGTTGAACACTGAAGCTTTCTTT.

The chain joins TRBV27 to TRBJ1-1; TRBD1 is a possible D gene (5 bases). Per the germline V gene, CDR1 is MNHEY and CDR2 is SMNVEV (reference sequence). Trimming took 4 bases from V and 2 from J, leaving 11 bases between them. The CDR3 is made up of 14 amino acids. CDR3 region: CASSSRTHNTEAFF. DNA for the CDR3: TGTGCCAGCAGTTCTAGGACACACAACACTGAAGCTTTCTTT.

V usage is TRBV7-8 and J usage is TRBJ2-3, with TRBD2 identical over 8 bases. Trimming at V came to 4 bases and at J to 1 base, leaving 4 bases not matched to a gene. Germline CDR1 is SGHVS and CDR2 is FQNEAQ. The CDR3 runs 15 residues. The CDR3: CASSSAGGGTDTQYF. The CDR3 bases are TGTGCCAGCAGCTCTGCGGGGGGCGGCACAGATACGCAGTATTTT.